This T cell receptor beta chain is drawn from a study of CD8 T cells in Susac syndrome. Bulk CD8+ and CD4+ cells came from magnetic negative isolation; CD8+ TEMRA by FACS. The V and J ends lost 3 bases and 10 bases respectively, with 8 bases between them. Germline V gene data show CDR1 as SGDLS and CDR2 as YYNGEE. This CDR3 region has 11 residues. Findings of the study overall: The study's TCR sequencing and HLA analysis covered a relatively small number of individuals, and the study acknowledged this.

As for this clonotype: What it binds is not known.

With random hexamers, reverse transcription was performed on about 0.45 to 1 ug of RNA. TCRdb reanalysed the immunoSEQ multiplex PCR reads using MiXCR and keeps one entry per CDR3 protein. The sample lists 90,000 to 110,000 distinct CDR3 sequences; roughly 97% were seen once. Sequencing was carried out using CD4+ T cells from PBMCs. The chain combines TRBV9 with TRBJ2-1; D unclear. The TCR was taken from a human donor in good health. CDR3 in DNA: TGTGCCAGCAGCGCCAGCCGGGAGCAGTTCTTC. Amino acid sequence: CASSASREQFF.